Following are 27 T cell receptor beta chains from one sample sequenced in a study of vaccination and CD4 T cells after COVID-19. Scientists ran DNA taken from cultured CD4+ T cells through the Oncomine TCR Beta short-read assay for sequencing. Genomic DNA from cultured CD4+ T cells was extracted. TCRdb passed the PCR reads through MiXCR, listing each CDR3 protein once. The sample includes about 9,700 distinct CDR3 sequences, roughly 45% of them seen just once. As for treatment: approximately 9-day PBMC culture with coronavirus spike peptide pools or control peptides (ViraFEST assay). Ahead of the COVID-19 pandemic (2011-2018), the CD4+ T cells of the unexposed donor were collected. For these receptors, no antigen is known. Sequenced: CD4+ T cells from blood, cultured in vitro. The receptors derive from a human donor in good health.

This clonotype has a handful of counts. In nucleotides, the CDR3 is TGTGCCAGCAGGCGGGATGAGGACTACGAGCAGTACTTC. It encodes CASRRDEDYEQYF. The chain joins TRBV12-3 or TRBV12-4 to TRBJ2-7, with a weak D call TRBD2 (6 bases). There are 13 residues in the CDR3. V lost 6 bases to trimming and J lost 3 bases, with 12 bases between them.

The chain recombines TRBV6-5 with TRBJ2-7; D is undetermined. Deletions cut 2 bases from V and 6 bases from J, with 14 bases between. CDR3 length: 14 residues. The germline gives CDR1 MNHEY, CDR2 SVGAGI. The CDR3 is CASSYDLVRGEQYF. Here the CDR3 DNA reads TGTGCCAGCAGTTACGATTTGGTTCGAGGCGAGCAGTACTTC.

This clonotype was observed a few times. CDR3 sequence reads: CSLPNYGYTF. The CDR3 DNA reads as TGCAGTCTTCCTAACTATGGCTACACCTTC. V gene TRBV20-1 combines with J gene TRBJ1-2; D gene ambiguous. V was clipped by 8 bases and J by 0 bases, with 4 bases between them. Germline V gene lookup returns CDR1 DFQATT and CDR2 SNEGSKA (reference sequence). CDR3 length equals 10 residues.

This clonotype has only a few counts. The chain employs TRBV19 and TRBJ1-5, with 10 bases aligning to TRBD1. CDR3 length equals 16 residues. Trimming at V came to 1 base and at J to 3 bases, leaving 3 bases not matched to a gene. The germline CDR1 and CDR2 sequences are LNHDA and SQIVND (reference sequence). CDR3 sequence: CASSIGDRGPNQPQHF. CDR3 sequence (DNA): TGTGCCAGTAGTATAGGGGACAGGGGCCCCAATCAGCCCCAGCATTTT.

This chain connects TRBV6-1 to TRBJ1-5; no reliable D call. Germline CDR1 MNHNS, CDR2 SASEGT. Trimming removed 7 bases from V and 2 bases from J, with 6 bases in between. CDR3 length: 12 amino acids. The CDR3 loop is CASKAGNQPQHF. The CDR3 DNA is TGTGCCAGCAAGGCGGGCAATCAGCCCCAGCATTTT.

The gene calls are TRBV19 and TRBJ1-2; D ambiguous. CDR3 size: 13 residues. V was shortened by 5 bases and J by 3 bases, with 10 bases between the two germline ends. Germline V gene lookup returns CDR1 LNHDA and CDR2 SQIVND (reference sequence). CDR3 region: CASSGDTYYGYTF. The CDR3 bases are TGTGCCAGTAGTGGAGACACTTACTATGGCTACACCTTC.

This chain connects TRBV6-2 or TRBV6-3 to TRBJ2-3, with a possible D match to TRBD2 (5 bases). CDR1 MNHEY and CDR2 SVGEGT come from the germline V gene. With 8 bases removed from V and 0 bases from J, the gap between germline ends came to 12 bases. The CDR3 has 14 amino acids. CDR3 nucleotide sequence: TGTGCCAGCCTAACCGGAGGTAGCACAGATACGCAGTATTTT. Translated, it gives CASLTGGSTDTQYF.

The chain is built from TRBV4-1 and TRBJ2-7; D is tentatively TRBD1 or TRBD2 (5 bases each). This CDR3 is built from 16 residues. V was cut by 0 bases and J by 2 bases, with 14 bases left in between. CDR1 and CDR2 from the germline V gene are MGHRA and YSYEKL. The CDR3 sequence: CASSQDLAGTPYEQYF. As DNA, the CDR3 is TGCGCCAGCAGCCAAGATCTCGCAGGGACCCCCTACGAGCAGTACTTC.

This clonotype was seen a handful of times. The limits of the CDR3 on the DNA are not certain, so only TCRdb's listed CDR3 is given. The chain employs TRBV27 and TRBJ2-3. Including both end residues, the CDR3 is 13 amino acids long. CDR1 MNHEY and CDR2 SMNVEV come from the germline V gene (reference sequence). CDR3 loop: CASSTSVSHTQYF.

This chain uses TRBV7-3 with TRBJ2-3, with 7 nucleotides matching TRBD1. V lost 4 bases to trimming and J lost 4 bases; unmatched junction nucleotides: 8. Germline loops: CDR1 SGHTA, CDR2 FQGTGA. CDR3 length: 15 residues. The CDR3 region has the DNA TGTGCCAGCAGCTCCCACCCCGGGACAGCAGATACGCAGTATTTT. Protein: CASSSHPGTADTQYF.

This chain connects TRBV12-3 or TRBV12-4 to TRBJ1-1, with D perhaps TRBD1 (5 bases). Trimming cost V 5 bases and J 5 bases, with 12 bases left between them. This CDR3 contains 13 residues. The chain's CDR3 is CASSQYQGTEAFF. CDR3 DNA: TGTGCCAGCAGTCAATACCAGGGTACTGAAGCTTTCTTT.

The V call is TRBV6-1, the J call TRBJ2-7, with 8 nucleotides matching TRBD2. This CDR3 comprises 13 residues. The germline V gene encodes CDR1 MNHNS and CDR2 SASEGT. Trimming removed 5 bases from V and 4 bases from J; junction bases left unmatched: 4. The CDR3: CASSKVAGYEQYF. The DNA of the CDR3 is TGTGCCAGCAGTAAAGTAGCGGGGTACGAGCAGTACTTC.

The chain carries TRBV6-1 and TRBJ2-5; D is perhaps TRBD1 (6 bases). Germline CDR1 and CDR2: MNHNS and SASEGT. CDR3 length: 15 residues. The V and J ends lost 2 bases and 2 bases respectively, with 12 bases between them. The CDR3 DNA reads TGTGCCAGCAGTGAAACAGGGTGGATTCAAGAGACCCAGTACTTC. Protein sequence: CASSETGWIQETQYF.

The chain combines TRBV6-2 or TRBV6-3 with TRBJ2-5; D is perhaps TRBD1 (7 bases). The CDR3 runs 15 residues. CDR1 and CDR2 (germline): MNHEY, SVGEGT. V was clipped by 6 bases and J by 3 bases, with 17 bases between them. The CDR3 protein is CASSTAQGGKETQYF. Here the CDR3 DNA reads TGTGCCAGCAGCACCGCTCAGGGGGGTAAAGAGACCCAGTACTTC.

This chain links TRBV7-3 with TRBJ1-1; weak D call: TRBD1 (5 bases). The germline V gene encodes CDR1 SGHTA and CDR2 FQGTGA. The V and J ends lost 1 base and 5 bases respectively, with 14 bases between them. The CDR3 spans 15 residues. CDR3 sequence reads: CASSLNRGGYTEAFF. The CDR3 region has the DNA TGTGCCAGCAGCTTAAATAGGGGAGGGTATACTGAAGCTTTCTTT.

J is TRBJ1-5 and V is TRBV6-1; D gene uncertain. Germline V gene sequence: CDR1 MNHNS, CDR2 SASEGT. Between the trimmed V and J ends, which lost 5 bases and 0 bases, there was a span of 17 bases. The CDR3 has 17 amino acids. In DNA, the CDR3 is TGTGCCAGCAGTCCTCAGACCCCGGGCCGTAGCAATCAGCCCCAGCATTTT. Protein product: CASSPQTPGRSNQPQHF.

The count of this clonotype is one. The chain recombines TRBV6-1 with TRBJ2-3; D is possibly TRBD1 or TRBD2 (6 bases each). CDR1 is MNHNS and CDR2 is SASEGT in the germline V gene. The CDR3 loop spans 14 amino acids. Trimming took off 9 bases at V and 5 bases at J, with 18 bases between the two ends. The CDR3 loop is CASIPQGGRDTQYF. CDR3 nucleotide sequence: TGTGCCAGTATACCACAGGGAGGTAGAGATACGCAGTATTTT.

The gene calls are TRBV7-2 and TRBJ2-7; D is possibly TRBD1 (6 bases). This CDR3 region has 12 residues. The germline V gene has CDR1 SGHTA and CDR2 FQGNSA. Trimming took off 8 bases at V and 5 bases at J, with 13 bases between the two ends. The DNA of the CDR3 is TGTGCCAGCGCGCAGGGGTGGCACGAGCAGTACTTC. Residues: CASAQGWHEQYF.

The chain employs TRBV19 and TRBJ2-7; D is perhaps TRBD1 or TRBD2 (5 bases each). V dropped 3 bases and J dropped 3 bases, with 30 bases sitting between them. CDR1 is LNHDA, CDR2 SQIVND, per germline (reference sequence). The CDR3 is 20 residues long. The CDR3 sequence: CASSIRSRQGPLRRNYEQYF. The CDR3 bases are TGTGCCAGTAGTATCCGTTCGCGCCAGGGCCCCCTTCGGAGGAACTACGAGCAGTACTTC.

This clonotype was observed a handful of times. The V call is TRBV7-2, the J call TRBJ2-3; D perhaps matches TRBD1 (6 bases). V was clipped by 1 base and J by 4 bases, with 12 bases between them. CDR3 length: 15 residues. Germline lookup yields CDR1 SGHTA and CDR2 FQGNSA. CDR3 sequence: CASSLDRVNSDTQYF. CDR3 DNA: TGTGCCAGCAGCTTAGACAGGGTTAATTCAGATACGCAGTATTTT. Combining the CDR3 with reference TRBV7-2 and TRBJ2-3 gives the whole variable domain GAGVSQSPSNKVTEKGKDVELRCDPISGHTALYWYRQSLGQGLEFLIYFQGNSAPDKSGLPSDRFSAERTGGSVSTLTIQRTQQEDSAVYLCASSLDRVNSDTQYFGPGTRLTVL.

The rearrangement uses TRBV25-1 and TRBJ1-1, with a possible D match to TRBD1 (6 bases). With 1 base removed from V and 6 bases from J, the gap between germline ends came to 15 bases. The CDR3 length is 15 residues. Germline assignment: CDR1 MGHDK and CDR2 SYGVNS. CDR3 sequence (DNA): TGTGCCAGCAGTGAATCCGGGGACATTTCCCCTGAAGCTTTCTTT. It translates to CASSESGDISPEAFF.

The chain links TRBV28 to TRBJ2-7; perhaps D is TRBD1 or TRBD2 (5 bases each). There are 14 residues in the CDR3. V lost 7 bases, J lost 2 bases, and 15 bases lay in between. Germline CDR1 MDHEN, CDR2 SYDVKM. The DNA of the CDR3 is TGTGCCAGCATTCCACGGGGCGGACCCTACGAGCAGTACTTC. Translation gives CASIPRGGPYEQYF.

The gene calls are TRBV28 and TRBJ2-2; the match to TRBD1 covers 7 bases. This CDR3 comprises 16 residues. Losses at the gene ends were 5 bases for V and 5 bases for J; bases not matched to a gene: 11. Germline V gene data show CDR1 as MDHEN and CDR2 as SYDVKM. This chain's CDR3 is CASSPHRGLVTGELFF. The CDR3 nucleotides are TGTGCCAGCAGTCCCCACAGGGGATTGGTGACCGGGGAGCTGTTTTTT.

The chain links TRBV19 to TRBJ1-5; a weak D match, TRBD1 (6 bases). This CDR3 has 14 residues. Germline V CDR1 and CDR2: LNHDA, SQIVND (reference sequence). The V gene lost 5 bases and the J gene lost 5 bases, with 13 bases spanning the gap. The CDR3 DNA follows: TGTGCCAGTAGTCTCTTAGGGGGGTATCAGCCCCAGCATTTT. Translation: CASSLLGGYQPQHF.

Only a few counts were recorded for this clonotype. The chain links TRBV20-1 to TRBJ1-5; maybe TRBD1 (5 bases). The CDR3 has 15 residues. The germline V gene has CDR1 DFQATT and CDR2 SNEGSKA (reference sequence). V lost 3 bases, J lost 4 bases, and 16 bases lay in between. CDR3 sequence: CSARGREGTNQPQHF. CDR3 DNA: TGCAGTGCTAGGGGGCGAGAGGGAACTAATCAGCCCCAGCATTTT.

This rearrangement joins TRBV10-3 to TRBJ1-2; possibly TRBD1 for D (6 bases). V lost 2 bases, J lost 6 bases, and 13 bases lay in between. The CDR3 totals 14 residues. Per the germline V gene, CDR1 is ENHRY and CDR2 is SYGVKD. The CDR3 DNA follows: TGTGCCATCAGTGAGAGAGGGGGGCCCAATGGCTACACCTTC. Translated: CAISERGGPNGYTF.

The count of this clonotype is one. This chain links TRBV28 with TRBJ1-1, with D unclear. V lost 3 bases, J lost 8 bases, and 16 bases lay in between. Per the germline V gene, CDR1 is MDHEN and CDR2 is SYDVKM. This CDR3 spans 14 amino acids. Written as DNA, the CDR3 is TGTGCCAGCAGTTTGGTCCGGGCAGCGGTAGAAGCTTTCTTT. Encoded protein: CASSLVRAAVEAFF.